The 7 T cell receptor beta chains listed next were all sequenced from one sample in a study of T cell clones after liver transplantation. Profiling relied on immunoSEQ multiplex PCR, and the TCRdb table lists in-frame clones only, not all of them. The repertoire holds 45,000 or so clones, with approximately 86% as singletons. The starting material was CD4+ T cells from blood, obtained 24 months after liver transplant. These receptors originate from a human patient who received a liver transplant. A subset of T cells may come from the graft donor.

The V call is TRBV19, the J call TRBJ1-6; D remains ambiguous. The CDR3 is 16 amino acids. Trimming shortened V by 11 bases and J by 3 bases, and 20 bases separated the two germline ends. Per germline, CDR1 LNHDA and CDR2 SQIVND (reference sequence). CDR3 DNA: TGTGCCTCCGTCCCGCCGAGGGCCGGCTATAATTCACCCCTCCACTTT. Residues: CASVPPRAGYNSPLHF.

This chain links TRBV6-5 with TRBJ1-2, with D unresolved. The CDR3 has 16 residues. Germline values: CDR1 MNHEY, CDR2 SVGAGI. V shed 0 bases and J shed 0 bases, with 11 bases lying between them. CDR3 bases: TGTGCCAGCAGTTACTCGAGGGCCGTAGCTAACTATGGCTACACCTTC. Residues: CASSYSRAVANYGYTF.

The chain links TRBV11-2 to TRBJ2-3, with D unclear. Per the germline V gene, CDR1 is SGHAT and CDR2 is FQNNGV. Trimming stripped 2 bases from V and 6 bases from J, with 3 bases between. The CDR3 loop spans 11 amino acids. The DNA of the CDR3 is TGTGCCAGCAGCTTAAGCGATACGCAGTATTTT. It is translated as CASSLSDTQYF.

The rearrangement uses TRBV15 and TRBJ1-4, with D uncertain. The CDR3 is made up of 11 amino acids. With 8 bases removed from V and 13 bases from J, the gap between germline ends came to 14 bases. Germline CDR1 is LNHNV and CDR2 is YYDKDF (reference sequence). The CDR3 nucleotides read TGTGCCACCTCCAACCCAGGCCGACTGTTTTTT. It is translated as CATSNPGRLFF. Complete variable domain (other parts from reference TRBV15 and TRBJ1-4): DAMVIQNPRYQVTQFGKPVTLSCSQTLNHNVMYWYQQKSSQAPKLLFHYYDKDFNNEADTPDNFQSRRPNTSFCFLDIRSPGLGDTAMYLCATSNPGRLFFGSGTQLSVL.

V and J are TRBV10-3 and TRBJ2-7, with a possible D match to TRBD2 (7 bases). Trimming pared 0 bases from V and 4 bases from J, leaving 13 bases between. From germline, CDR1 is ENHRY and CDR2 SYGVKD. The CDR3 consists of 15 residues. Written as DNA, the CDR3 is TGTGCCATCAGTGAGTCCTGGGGGGGCGGGTACGAGCAGTACTTC. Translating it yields CAISESWGGGYEQYF.

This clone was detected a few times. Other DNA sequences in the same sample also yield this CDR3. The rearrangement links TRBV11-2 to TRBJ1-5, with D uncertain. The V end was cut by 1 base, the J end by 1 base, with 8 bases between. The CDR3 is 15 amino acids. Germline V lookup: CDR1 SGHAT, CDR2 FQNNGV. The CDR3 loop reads CASSLGPGSNQPQHF. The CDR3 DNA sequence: TGTGCCAGCAGCTTAGGCCCGGGAAGCAATCAGCCCCAGCATTTT.

The CDR3 loop is CASSLIQVNTEAFF. In DNA form, the CDR3 reads TGTGCCAGCAGTTTAATTCAGGTGAACACTGAAGCTTTCTTT. The V gene is TRBV28, the J gene TRBJ1-1, with D unresolved. V was cut by 2 bases and J by 0 bases, with 7 bases left in between. The CDR3 runs 14 residues. In germline, CDR1 is MDHEN, CDR2 SYDVKM.